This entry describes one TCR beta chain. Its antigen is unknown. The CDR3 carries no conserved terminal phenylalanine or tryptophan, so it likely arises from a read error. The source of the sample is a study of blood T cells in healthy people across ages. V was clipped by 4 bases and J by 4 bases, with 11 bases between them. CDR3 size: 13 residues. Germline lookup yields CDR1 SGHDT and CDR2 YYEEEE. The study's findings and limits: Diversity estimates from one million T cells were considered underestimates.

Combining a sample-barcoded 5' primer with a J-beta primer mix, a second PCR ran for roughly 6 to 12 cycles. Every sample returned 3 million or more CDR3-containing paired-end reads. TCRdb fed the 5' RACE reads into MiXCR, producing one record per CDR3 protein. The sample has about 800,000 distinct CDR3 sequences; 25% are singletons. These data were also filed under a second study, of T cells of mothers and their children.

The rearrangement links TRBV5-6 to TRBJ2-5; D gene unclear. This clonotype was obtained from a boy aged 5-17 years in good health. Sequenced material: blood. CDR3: CASSPRVRETQYL. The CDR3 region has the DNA TGTGCCAGCAGCCCGCGAGTGAGAGAGACCCAGTACCTC.